Listed below are T cell receptor beta chains from one sample, sequenced in a study of T cell responses to AZD1222 COVID-19 vaccine. The data were produced by immunoSEQ multiplex PCR, yet TCRdb's version contains in-frame clones alone and is incomplete. This sample yields about 120,000 clones, of which 70% to 85% are seen a single time; less than 8% belongs to the top ten. The material sequenced was peripheral blood, taken on day 0 of AZD1222 vaccination. All receptors derive from an adult in good health. CDR3s include the opening cysteine and the closing phenylalanine or tryptophan. The D gene is left open where the match is weak. Clone size appears in some rows only: once, few, many, or a class for an expanded clone.

DNA	CDR3	J	size	D	V
TGTGCCAGCAGCTTGGAACTAGCTAAAACCGGGGAGCTGTTTTTT	CASSLELAKTGELFF	TRBJ2-2	.	.	TRBV7-2
TGTGCCAGCAGCTCCCTCGGGGCCCTTGGGACCCAGTACTTC	CASSSLGALGTQYF	TRBJ2-5	few	.	TRBV7-2
TGTGCCAGCAGTTTAAGACAGGTCAATCAGCCCCAGCATTTT	CASSLRQVNQPQHF	TRBJ1-5	.	.	TRBV7-2
TGTGCCAGCAGTTCTTGGGGTTACGAGCAGTACTTC	CASSSWGYEQYF	TRBJ2-7	.	.	TRBV12-3/TRBV12-4
TGTGCCAGCAGCGTAGCTACGGCGTCACCCCTCCACTTT	CASSVATASPLHF	TRBJ1-6	.	.	TRBV9
TGTGCCAGCAGTCCTCAAATCTGGCAGAGTCCATTCTTGAACACTGAAGCTTTCTTT	CASSPQIWQSPFLNTEAFF	TRBJ1-1	.	.	TRBV28
TGTGCCAGCAGTGCAGGGGGGGACTATGGCTACACCTTC	CASSAGGDYGYTF	TRBJ1-2	.	TRBD1	TRBV2
TGTGCCAGCAGCTCATACAGGGTTAGCACCGGGGAGCTGTTTTTT	CASSSYRVSTGELFF	TRBJ2-2	once	.	TRBV7-3
TGTGCCAGCAGTTACTCAGCGGGGTACCCCACCTACGAGCAGTACTTC	CASSYSAGYPTYEQYF	TRBJ2-7	.	TRBD2	TRBV6-2/TRBV6-3
TGTGCCAGCAGCCCCACGCCTAGCGGGGGACAAGAGACCCAGTACTTC	CASSPTPSGGQETQYF	TRBJ2-5	.	TRBD2	TRBV7-9
TGTGCCTGGACGCGGGGGAATAATGAAAAACTGTTTTTT	CAWTRGNNEKLFF	TRBJ1-4	.	.	TRBV30
TGTGCCAGTAGGCCCGGGACTAGTGGCACCGGGGAGCTGTTTTTT	CASRPGTSGTGELFF	TRBJ2-2	.	TRBD2	TRBV19
TGTGCCAGCAGCCCGCACAGGGCCCCCAATGAAAAACTGTTTTTT	CASSPHRAPNEKLFF	TRBJ1-4	.	.	TRBV7-2
TGTGCCAGCAGTCTAGGATACAGGGGCACTGAAGCTTTCTTT	CASSLGYRGTEAFF	TRBJ1-1	.	TRBD1	TRBV5-6
TGTGCCAGCAGCAAAGCGGCCAGACCCTACGAGCAGTACTTC	CASSKAARPYEQYF	TRBJ2-7	.	.	TRBV21-1
TGTGCCAGCAGTTACCGGATAGCTCGGCACAATGAGCAGTTCTTC	CASSYRIARHNEQFF	TRBJ2-1	.	.	TRBV6-5
TGTGCCAGCAGTTCCCTAGACAGGGAGACGAATGAGCAGTTCTTC	CASSSLDRETNEQFF	TRBJ2-1	few	TRBD1	TRBV28
TGTGCCAGCTCACCGGGGGGTTCCTATGGCTACACCTTC	CASSPGGSYGYTF	TRBJ1-2	few	.	TRBV18
TGTGCCATCAGTGAGTCGGGAGCCCCGGATACGCAGTATTTT	CAISESGAPDTQYF	TRBJ2-3	.	.	TRBV10-3
TGTGCCAGCGGCAGGCGGGGGGGCTACAATGAGCAGTTCTTC	CASGRRGGYNEQFF	TRBJ2-1	.	TRBD2	TRBV28
TGTGCCAGCAGCCCGAACCTGATACGAGGACAGTCCGGGGAGCTGTTTTTT	CASSPNLIRGQSGELFF	TRBJ2-2	.	.	TRBV4-2
TGTGCCAGCAGTTCCGTACAGGGGGCCCGGGGCTACACCTTC	CASSSVQGARGYTF	TRBJ1-2	.	TRBD1	TRBV27
TGTGCCAGCAGTTTGACGGCGGACTATGGCTACACCTTC	CASSLTADYGYTF	TRBJ1-2	.	.	TRBV28
TGTGCCACCAGCAGACCTAGGACAGGGGGCGAGACCCAGTACTTC	CATSRPRTGGETQYF	TRBJ2-5	few	TRBD1	TRBV15
TGTGCCAGCAGTTACGATGTTAGCGAGCAGTACTTC	CASSYDVSEQYF	TRBJ2-7	.	.	TRBV6-6
TGTGCCAGCAGTTATCTGGTAGAGAGCAATCAGCCCCAGCATTTT	CASSYLVESNQPQHF	TRBJ1-5	.	.	TRBV6-6
TGTGCCAGCAGTTTTAGGGTAGTCGGCTATGGCTACACCTTC	CASSFRVVGYGYTF	TRBJ1-2	.	.	TRBV28
TGTGCCAGCAAACTGAGCGGGGGGGCTGGGTACGAGCAGTACTTC	CASKLSGGAGYEQYF	TRBJ2-7	.	TRBD2	TRBV2
TGTGCCAGCAGCCAGGGAGGAAACACTGAAGCTTTCTTT	CASSQGGNTEAFF	TRBJ1-1	.	.	TRBV3-1/TRBV3-2
TGTGCCAGCTCACCGATGACAGCGTGGGGTAATTCACCCCTCCACTTT	CASSPMTAWGNSPLHF	TRBJ1-6	.	.	TRBV18
TGCGCCAGCAGCTCAGGGGGTAAGGACAATGAGCAGTTCTTC	CASSSGGKDNEQFF	TRBJ2-1	few	TRBD1	TRBV5-1
TGTGCCAGCAGCCCCATGGCCGGGGGTAGTGCGTTGGAAAAACTGTTTTTT	CASSPMAGGSALEKLFF	TRBJ1-4	.	.	TRBV5-5
TGTGCCAGCAGTGCGGTGGAGTACGAGCAGTACTTC	CASSAVEYEQYF	TRBJ2-7	.	.	TRBV2
TGTGCCAGCAGTTTGGACGCGACAGATACGCAGTATTTT	CASSLDATDTQYF	TRBJ2-3	.	.	TRBV28
TGTGCCAGCAGCTCCCTGAAACGGGGCTACACCTTC	CASSSLKRGYTF	TRBJ1-2	.	.	TRBV6-5
TGTGCCAGCACCTTCGACGGGAACACTGAAGCTTTCTTT	CASTFDGNTEAFF	TRBJ1-1	.	.	TRBV28
TGTGCCAGCAGCGTAGGACAGGGGCCCTATCAGCCCCAGCATTTT	CASSVGQGPYQPQHF	TRBJ1-5	.	TRBD1	TRBV9
TGTGCCAGCAGCCCGATAAGACAGGGGGGGATTGACTACGAGCAGTACTTC	CASSPIRQGGIDYEQYF	TRBJ2-7	.	TRBD1	TRBV11-2
TGTGCCAGCAGCGTCTCCCGGGACAGGGATCAAAATTCACCCCTCCACTTT	CASSVSRDRDQNSPLHF	TRBJ1-6	.	TRBD1	TRBV11-3
TGTGCCAGCAGCCCCCGGGACAGCCTCAATGAGCAGTTCTTC	CASSPRDSLNEQFF	TRBJ2-1	.	TRBD1	TRBV3-1/TRBV3-2
TGTGCCAGTAGTATCAGTAGGACAGGGGGCGAGGAGACCCAGTACTTC	CASSISRTGGEETQYF	TRBJ2-5	.	TRBD1	TRBV19
TGTGCCAGCAGCCCATTCCCGGGAGAGGAGACCCAGTACTTC	CASSPFPGEETQYF	TRBJ2-5	once	.	TRBV7-3
TGTGCCAGCAGCCCGGGGTTGGGACGCGTTGAAAAACTGTTTTTT	CASSPGLGRVEKLFF	TRBJ1-4	once	.	TRBV3-1/TRBV3-2
TGTGCCAGCAGCCGAGCCGGGACAGCATACTTC	CASSRAGTAYF	TRBJ2-7	.	TRBD1	TRBV11-3
TGTGCCAGCTCACCAACCGGGACAGAAGAGACCCAGTACTTC	CASSPTGTEETQYF	TRBJ2-5	.	TRBD1	TRBV18
TGCAGTGCTAGTAGACCAGGCACAGATACGCAGTATTTT	CSASRPGTDTQYF	TRBJ2-3	.	.	TRBV20-1
TGCGCCAGCAGGAAGGGGGCCAGCACAGATACGCAGTATTTT	CASRKGASTDTQYF	TRBJ2-3	.	TRBD1	TRBV5-1
TGTGCCAGCAGCGCCGGACAGGGTTGGACCTCCATTGAGCAGTTCTTC	CASSAGQGWTSIEQFF	TRBJ2-1	.	TRBD1	TRBV9
TGTGCCAGCTCACTTACGAGGGGCTCTGGGGCCAACGTCCTGACTTTC	CASSLTRGSGANVLTF	TRBJ2-6	.	.	TRBV18